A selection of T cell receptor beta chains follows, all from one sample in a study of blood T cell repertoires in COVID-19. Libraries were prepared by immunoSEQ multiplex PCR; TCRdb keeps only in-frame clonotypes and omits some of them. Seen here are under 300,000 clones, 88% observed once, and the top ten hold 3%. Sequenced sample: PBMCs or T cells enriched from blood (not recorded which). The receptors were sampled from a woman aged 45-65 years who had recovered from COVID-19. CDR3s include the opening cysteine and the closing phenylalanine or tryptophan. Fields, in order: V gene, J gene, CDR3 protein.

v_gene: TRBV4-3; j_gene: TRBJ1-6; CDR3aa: CASSQVQYNSPLHF
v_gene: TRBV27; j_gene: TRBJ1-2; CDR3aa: CASSFHTGGRDYGYTF
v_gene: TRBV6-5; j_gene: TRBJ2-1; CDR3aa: CASFLRQRNEQFF
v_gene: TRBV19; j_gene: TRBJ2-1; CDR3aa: CASSMMASGRHEQFF
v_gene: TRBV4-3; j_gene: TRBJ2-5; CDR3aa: CASSQGTSGSGETQYF
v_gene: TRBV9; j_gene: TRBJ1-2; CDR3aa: CASSVAGTGVYGYTF
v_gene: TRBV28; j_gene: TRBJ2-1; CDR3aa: CASGNQGLAGDRVGNEQFF
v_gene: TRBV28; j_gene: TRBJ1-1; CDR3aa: CASTVPGQGYTEAFF
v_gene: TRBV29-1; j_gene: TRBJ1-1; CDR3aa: CSVDQGLVTEAFF
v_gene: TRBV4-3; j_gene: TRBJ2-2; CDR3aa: CASSQERLVVGELFF
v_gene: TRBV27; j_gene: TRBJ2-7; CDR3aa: CASSSTGTGNHEQYF
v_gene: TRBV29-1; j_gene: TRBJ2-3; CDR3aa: CSVLGGREKPDTQYF
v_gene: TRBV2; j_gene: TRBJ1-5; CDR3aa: CASRKGQGGNQPQHF
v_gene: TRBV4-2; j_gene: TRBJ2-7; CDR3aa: CASSQVGGADEQYF
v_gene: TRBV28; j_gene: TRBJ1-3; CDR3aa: CASSLFGSGNTIYF
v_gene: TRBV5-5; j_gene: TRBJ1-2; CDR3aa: CASSPGTGGVGYTF
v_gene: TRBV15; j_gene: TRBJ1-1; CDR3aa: CATSRGGTANTEAFF
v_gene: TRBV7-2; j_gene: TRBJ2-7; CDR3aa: CASSPQGVRSGLYEQYF
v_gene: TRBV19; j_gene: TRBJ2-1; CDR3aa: CASSIEIMARYNEQFF
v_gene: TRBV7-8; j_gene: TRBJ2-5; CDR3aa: CASSAQTGGLQTQYF
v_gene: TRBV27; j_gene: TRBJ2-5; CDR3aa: CASSYQGVREETQYF
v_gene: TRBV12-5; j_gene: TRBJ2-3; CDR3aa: CASGFHSGMGTDTQYF